The rows below give T cell receptor beta chains drawn from one sample of a study of beta chain features in type 1 diabetes. TCRdb's copy holds only in-frame clones and misses some; the assay was immunoSEQ multiplex PCR. This table holds hundreds of thousands of clones, approximately 12% found once. The source material was naive CD4+ T cells from blood. These receptor sequences come from a man aged 18 to 35 in good health. Each CDR3 is given with its conserved first and last residue. D genes are given only for firm matches. Clone size is not always given. Where it is, it says once, few, many or a class for expanded clones.

J: TRBJ2-1
size: few
length: 20
V: TRBV4-3
D: TRBD1
CDR3: CASSQAELPPRQGMANEQFF
DNA: TGCGCCAGCAGCCAAGCAGAGCTACCTCCGAGACAGGGAATGGCGAATGAGCAGTTCTTC

J: TRBJ1-1
size: .
length: 14
V: TRBV15
D: .
CDR3: CATSGGQPSTEAFF
DNA: TGTGCCACCAGCGGTGGACAACCGAGCACTGAAGCTTTCTTT

J: TRBJ1-2
size: .
length: 14
V: TRBV6-4
D: TRBD1
CDR3: CASRKTGGNYGYTF
DNA: TGTGCCAGCAGGAAGACAGGGGGCAACTATGGCTACACCTTC

J: TRBJ2-5
size: .
length: 16
V: TRBV7-2
D: .
CDR3: CASTPNSAGIQETQYF
DNA: TGTGCCAGCACCCCCAATAGCGCGGGGATCCAAGAGACCCAGTACTTC

J: TRBJ1-4
size: .
length: 20
V: TRBV18
D: TRBD1
CDR3: CASSPSTGTVNLIGDEKLFF
DNA: TGTGCCAGCTCACCCTCCACCGGGACAGTAAACCTTATCGGGGATGAAAAACTGTTTTTT

J: TRBJ2-6
size: few
length: 17
V: TRBV2
D: TRBD1
CDR3: CASSFARQGTGANVLTF
DNA: TGTGCCAGCAGTTTCGCAAGACAGGGAACTGGGGCCAACGTCCTGACTTTC

J: TRBJ2-7
size: few
length: 14
V: TRBV29-1
D: .
CDR3: CSALRRGGNREQYF
DNA: TGCAGCGCCTTGAGAAGGGGCGGGAACCGCGAGCAGTACTTC

J: TRBJ2-7
size: few
length: 15
V: TRBV9
D: TRBD2
CDR3: CASSRTSGNLYEQYF
DNA: TGTGCCAGCAGCAGGACTAGCGGGAATCTATACGAGCAGTACTTC

J: TRBJ2-2
size: .
length: 14
V: TRBV30
D: TRBD2
CDR3: CAWMGLANTGELFF
DNA: TGTGCCTGGATGGGACTAGCAAACACCGGGGAGCTGTTTTTT

J: TRBJ2-7
size: .
length: 15
V: TRBV5-1
D: .
CDR3: CASSPRTDSSYEQYF
DNA: TGCGCCAGCAGCCCTAGGACAGATAGCTCCTACGAGCAGTACTTC

J: TRBJ1-1
size: .
length: 15
V: TRBV7-3
D: .
CDR3: CASSLVSGGSTEAFF
DNA: TGTGCCAGCAGCTTAGTTTCGGGGGGTAGCACTGAAGCTTTCTTT

J: TRBJ2-1
size: few
length: 18
V: TRBV7-3
D: TRBD2
CDR3: CASSPGTTSGRNYNEQFF
DNA: TGTGCCAGCAGCCCCGGAACGACTAGCGGGAGGAATTACAATGAGCAGTTCTTC

J: TRBJ2-5
size: .
length: 14
V: TRBV7-2
D: TRBD1
CDR3: CASSLRGQGETQYF
DNA: TGTGCCAGCAGCTTACGGGGACAGGGAGAGACCCAGTACTTC

J: TRBJ2-1
size: .
length: 15
V: TRBV7-9
D: TRBD2
CDR3: CASSLGLADYNEQFF
DNA: TGTGCCAGCAGCCTGGGACTAGCGGACTACAATGAGCAGTTCTTC

J: TRBJ1-5
size: .
length: 16
V: TRBV9
D: .
CDR3: CASSVVGFSSNQPQHF
DNA: TGTGCCAGCAGCGTAGTTGGCTTCTCCAGCAATCAGCCCCAGCATTTT

J: TRBJ1-4
size: few
length: 15
V: TRBV7-2
D: .
CDR3: CASSLRRATNEKLFF
DNA: TGTGCCAGCAGCTTACGACGGGCAACTAATGAAAAACTGTTTTTT

J: TRBJ2-1
size: few
length: 16
V: TRBV14
D: TRBD2
CDR3: CASSQVPWGGINEQFF
DNA: TGTGCCAGCAGCCAAGTCCCGTGGGGAGGGATCAATGAGCAGTTCTTC

J: TRBJ2-7
size: .
length: 14
V: TRBV27
D: .
CDR3: CASSLAGPAYEQYF
DNA: TGTGCCAGCAGTTTAGCGGGACCCGCCTACGAGCAGTACTTC

J: TRBJ2-7
size: .
length: 17
V: TRBV5-1
D: TRBD2
CDR3: CASSLAGLGLAGGEQYF
DNA: TGCGCCAGCAGCTTGGCAGGGTTAGGACTAGCGGGAGGAGAGCAGTACTTC

J: TRBJ1-3
size: few
length: 16
V: TRBV7-6
D: .
CDR3: CASSLARGLTGNTIYF
DNA: TGTGCCAGCAGCTTAGCTCGGGGGTTGACTGGAAACACCATATATTTT